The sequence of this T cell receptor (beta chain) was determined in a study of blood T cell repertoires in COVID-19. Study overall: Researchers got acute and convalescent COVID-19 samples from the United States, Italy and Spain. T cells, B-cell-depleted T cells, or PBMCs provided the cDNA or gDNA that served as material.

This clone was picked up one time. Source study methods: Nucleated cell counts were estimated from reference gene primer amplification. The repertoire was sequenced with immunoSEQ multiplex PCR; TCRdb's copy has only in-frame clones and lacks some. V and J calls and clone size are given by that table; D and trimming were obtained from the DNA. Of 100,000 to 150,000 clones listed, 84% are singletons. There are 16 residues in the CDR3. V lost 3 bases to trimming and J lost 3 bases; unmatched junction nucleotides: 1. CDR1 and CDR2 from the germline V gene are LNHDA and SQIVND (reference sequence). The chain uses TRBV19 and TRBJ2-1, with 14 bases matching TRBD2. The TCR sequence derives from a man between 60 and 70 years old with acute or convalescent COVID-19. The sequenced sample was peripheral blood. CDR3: CASSMTSGRGYNEQFF. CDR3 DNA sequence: TGTGCCAGTAGTATGACTAGCGGGAGGGGCTACAATGAGCAGTTCTTC.